The 28 T cell receptor beta chains below all came from one sample that was sequenced in a study of T cells in localized non-small cell lung cancer (dated by TCRdb to about 2020). To prepare the library, the immunoSEQ multiplex PCR assay was applied. Entries here come from immuneACCESS through TCRdb and include only in-frame sequences with V and J called. Some clones fail to appear in such tables; in the studies checked, an unresolved V gene covers under half of the shortfall, and the cause of the remainder is unknown. This sample is represented by approximately 24,000 clones; about 89% of them were singletons. Of the sample, roughly 20% falls within the top ten clones. Source: peripheral blood, taken before any cancer treatment. These receptors came from a man between 40 and 75 years old with stage I squamous cell lung carcinoma.

The rearrangement links TRBV7-9 to TRBJ1-1, with TRBD1 as a possible D gene (6 bases). The V end was cut by 3 bases, the J end by 3 bases, with 14 bases between. CDR1 SEHNR and CDR2 FQNEAQ come from the germline V gene (reference sequence). This CDR3 has 15 residues. As DNA, the CDR3 is TGTGCCAGCAGCTTCCGCAGGGGTACGGACACTGAAGCTTTCTTT. Translating it yields CASSFRRGTDTEAFF.

The chain has TRBV9 and TRBJ2-1; D not certain. Trimming took 3 bases from V and 4 from J, leaving 8 bases between them. Germline V gives CDR1 SGDLS, CDR2 YYNGEE. This CDR3 comprises 13 residues. As DNA, the CDR3 is TGTGCCAGCAGCGCCCTGTTATACAATGAGCAGTTCTTC. This gives the protein CASSALLYNEQFF.

In this sample, this clone turned up a few times. This sequence joins TRBV5-4 and TRBJ2-2; TRBD1 might be the D (6 bases). The CDR3 extends over 14 amino acids. Germline CDR1 reads SGHNT; CDR2 reads YYREEE (reference sequence). Between the trimmed V and J ends, which lost 1 base and 4 bases, there was a span of 8 bases. CDR3 DNA: TGTGCCAGCAGCTTGAAGGGGGTCACCGGGGAGCTGTTTTTT. This sequence encodes CASSLKGVTGELFF.

The genes are TRBV5-6 and TRBJ1-1, with 7 bases that match TRBD1. Germline CDR1 SGHDT, CDR2 YYEEEE. V gave up 0 bases and J gave up 4 bases; unmatched junction bases: 12. The CDR3 covers 17 residues. The CDR3 DNA follows: TGTGCCAGCAGCTTGGTCGCAGCCCAGGGGGTGGGCACTGAAGCTTTCTTT. This sequence encodes CASSLVAAQGVGTEAFF.

The chain couples TRBV11-2 to TRBJ2-7; weak D call: TRBD2 (5 bases). CDR1 SGHAT and CDR2 FQNNGV come from the germline V gene. CDR3 length equals 12 residues. V lost 1 base and J lost 5, with 6 bases in between. The DNA for the CDR3 is TGTGCCAGCAGCTTAGTTAGCGACGAGCAGTACTTC. This gives the protein CASSLVSDEQYF. The entire variable domain, with the rest obtained from reference TRBV11-2 and TRBJ2-7, is as follows: EAGVAQSPRYKIIEKRQSVAFWCNPISGHATLYWYQQILGQGPKLLIQFQNNGVVDDSQLPKDRFSAERLKGVDSTLKIQPAKLEDSAVYLCASSLVSDEQYFGPGTRLTVT.

About this clone itself: A read error may produce the germline difference seen at one junction end. The rearrangement uses TRBV18 and TRBJ1-1, with 9 positions matching TRBD1. This CDR3 has 14 residues. Germline values: CDR1 KGHSH, CDR2 LQKENI. The CDR3 here is CASSPQGAFAEAFF. The CDR3 nucleotides are TGTGCCAGCTCCCCACAGGGGGCCTTCGCTGAAGCTTTCTTT.

In this sample, this clone is hyperexpanded. This chain links TRBV7-9 with TRBJ2-2, with a tentative D call TRBD1 (6 bases). The CDR3 runs to 19 residues. CDR1 is SEHNR, CDR2 FQNEAQ, per germline (reference sequence). Trimming stripped 2 bases from V and 6 bases from J, with 25 bases between. The CDR3 sequence is CASSLPYPRTEGRSGELFF. Here the CDR3 DNA reads TGTGCCAGCAGCTTACCCTATCCCCGGACAGAGGGGCGATCCGGGGAGCTGTTTTTT.

The chain is built from TRBV12-2 and TRBJ2-1; the D call in the table, TRBD2, was not verified against the DNA. TRBV12-2 is shown as a pseudogene. The CDR3 length is 18 residues. The CDR3 reads CASRLGPRLAGRMNEQFF. CDR3 nucleotide sequence: TGTGCAAGTCGCTTAGGACCCCGATTAGCGGGGCGGATGAATGAGCAGTTCTTC.

With regard to this clone: The junction departs from germline at one end; a sequencing error may be responsible. The rearrangement joins TRBV7-2 to TRBJ2-2; unclear D gene. The germline CDR1 and CDR2 sequences are SGHTA and FQGNSA. The CDR3 extends over 14 amino acids. The CDR3 here is CASSLLGNAGELFF. CDR3 in DNA: TGTGCCAGCAGCTTGCTGGGGAACGCCGGGGAGCTGTTTTTT. Filled out from reference TRBV7-2 and TRBJ2-2, the complete variable domain reads GAGVSQSPSNKVTEKGKDVELRCDPISGHTALYWYRQSLGQGLEFLIYFQGNSAPDKSGLPSDRFSAERTGGSVSTLTIQRTQQEDSAVYLCASSLLGNAGELFFGEGSRLTVL.

V is TRBV27 and J is TRBJ1-2; D unresolved. Germline V gives CDR1 MNHEY, CDR2 SMNVEV (reference sequence). This CDR3 comprises 13 residues. V was trimmed by 0 bases and J by 0 bases, leaving 2 bases between them. Written as DNA, the CDR3 is TGTGCCAGCAGTTTATCGCCTAACTATGGCTACACCTTC. Translated: CASSLSPNYGYTF.

This clone has only one observation. J is TRBJ2-1 and V is TRBV2, with TRBD2 matching 9 bases. In germline, CDR1 is SNHLY, CDR2 FYNNEI. The CDR3 has 18 residues. V lost 2 bases and J lost 3; bases outside the gene matches: 11. CDR3 nucleotide sequence: TGTGCCAGCAGTGAACGGGCGGGGGGGACCCCTCGCTACAATGAGCAGTTCTTC. It is translated as CASSERAGGTPRYNEQFF.

This chain connects TRBV19 to TRBJ1-1, with 10 bases that match TRBD1. CDR1 and CDR2 (germline): LNHDA, SQIVND (reference sequence). V dropped 8 bases and J dropped 4; count of bases not matched to a gene: 22. This CDR3 contains 19 residues. The chain's CDR3 is CASDGPGTGVQWPTTEAFF. The CDR3 DNA follows: TGTGCCAGTGACGGGCCCGGGACAGGGGTACAATGGCCAACCACTGAAGCTTTCTTT.

This chain links TRBV19 with TRBJ1-6, with no clear D. This CDR3 contains 13 residues. The germline V gene has CDR1 LNHDA and CDR2 SQIVND (reference sequence). The germline V and J ends were trimmed by 1 base and 10 bases, with 8 bases remaining between them. The CDR3 sequence: CASSIGYASPLHF. The CDR3 DNA sequence: TGTGCCAGTAGTATAGGTTACGCCTCACCCCTCCACTTT.

The chain employs TRBV6-5 and TRBJ1-6; the D is unclear. The V end lost 4 bases, the J end lost 18 bases, and 19 bases lay between the germline ends. The CDR3 runs to 13 residues. Germline V CDR1 and CDR2: MNHEY, SVGAGI. CDR3 loop: CASSSRPEAVPHF. CDR3 nucleotide sequence: TGTGCCAGCAGTTCCCGACCCGAGGCGGTTCCCCACTTT.

This chain connects TRBV5-1 to TRBJ2-3; 7 bases fit TRBD1. The CDR3 length is 14 residues. Trimming cost V 0 bases and J 6 bases; bases outside gene matches: 4. The V gene's germline CDR1 is SGHRS and CDR2 YFSETQ. Written as DNA, the CDR3 is TGCGCCAGCAGCTTGGAGGGGGCCGCTGATACGCAGTATTTT. It is translated as CASSLEGAADTQYF.

This rearrangement joins TRBV27 to TRBJ1-5; tentatively, D is TRBD1 (5 bases). The V end was cut by 5 bases, the J end by 4 bases, with 15 bases between. The CDR3 is made up of 15 amino acids. In germline, CDR1 is MNHEY, CDR2 SMNVEV (reference sequence). The CDR3 here is CASSNSWGTNQPQHF. The CDR3 nucleotides are TGTGCCAGCAGTAATTCTTGGGGCACAAATCAGCCCCAGCATTTT.

The J gene is TRBJ1-5, the V gene TRBV19; D is undetermined. The V gene's germline CDR1 is LNHDA and CDR2 SQIVND (reference sequence). The CDR3 spans 15 residues. V lost 3 bases and J lost 0, with 9 bases in between. CDR3 protein: CASSISEYSNQPQHF. The CDR3 region has the DNA TGTGCCAGTAGTATTTCGGAGTATAGCAATCAGCCCCAGCATTTT.

This chain uses TRBV15 with TRBJ1-1, with D uncertain. Per germline, CDR1 LNHNV and CDR2 YYDKDF (reference sequence). The CDR3 length is 16 residues. V lost 0 bases and J 3 bases, leaving 14 bases between the germline ends. CDR3 in DNA: TGTGCCACCAGCAGAGACCTCCCCCCTGGGGACACTGAAGCTTTCTTT. Translated, it gives CATSRDLPPGDTEAFF.

The chain carries TRBV7-2 and TRBJ2-7; 10 bases line up with TRBD1. There are 14 residues in the CDR3. Trimming cost V 3 bases and J 6 bases; bases outside gene matches: 5. CDR1 and CDR2 from the germline V gene are SGHTA and FQGNSA. CDR3 region: CASSFMGQGREQYF. The CDR3 region has the DNA TGTGCCAGCAGCTTTATGGGACAGGGGCGCGAGCAGTACTTC.

The V call is TRBV7-3, the J call TRBJ2-1, with TRBD2 matching over 16 bases. Looked up from germline, CDR1 is SGHTA and CDR2 is FQGTGA. The CDR3 is 18 amino acids. V was clipped by 3 bases and J by 9 bases; unmatched bases: 11. CDR3 region: CASSFTGTSGGAGSEQFF. The CDR3 DNA reads TGTGCCAGCAGCTTCACCGGGACTAGCGGGGGGGCCGGGAGTGAGCAGTTCTTC. Combining the CDR3 with reference TRBV7-3 and TRBJ2-1 gives the whole variable domain GAGVSQTPSNKVTEKGKYVELRCDPISGHTALYWYRQSLGQGPEFLIYFQGTGAADDSGLPNDRFFAVRPEGSVSTLKIQRTERGDSAVYLCASSFTGTSGGAGSEQFFGPGTRLTVL.

This chain uses TRBV5-1 with TRBJ1-1; 8 nucleotides match TRBD1. V lost 4 bases and J lost 0; bases outside the gene matches: 11. This CDR3 spans 17 amino acids. CDR1 is SGHRS and CDR2 is YFSETQ in the germline V gene. CDR3 protein: CASSPRTGRSMNTEAFF. Here the CDR3 DNA reads TGCGCCAGCAGCCCTCGGACAGGGAGATCAATGAACACTGAAGCTTTCTTT.

This rearrangement joins TRBV4-1 to TRBJ2-3; D is possibly TRBD2 (6 bases). V shed 1 base and J shed 6 bases, with 17 bases lying between them. The CDR3 totals 16 residues. The germline CDR1 and CDR2 sequences are MGHRA and YSYEKL. CDR3 bases: TGCGCCAGCAGCCAAGTCGGGGGACTGCTTTATGATACGCAGTATTTT. Translated, it gives CASSQVGGLLYDTQYF.

This chain joins TRBV9 and TRBJ1-5, with unresolved D. The CDR3 runs 14 residues. Trimming took 0 bases from V and 5 from J, leaving 9 bases between them. Germline-derived CDR1 and CDR2 are SGDLS and YYNGEE. The CDR3, as DNA: TGTGCCAGCAGCGTAGGTCTGGGGTATCAGCCCCAGCATTTT. Its translation: CASSVGLGYQPQHF.

The rearrangement uses TRBV5-6 and TRBJ2-5; D not resolved. Germline loops: CDR1 SGHDT, CDR2 YYEEEE. The ends were cut back, 4 bases at V and 4 bases at J, with 17 bases in the middle. The CDR3 is made up of 15 amino acids. The CDR3 spells CASSPGLGLGETQYF. In nucleotides, the CDR3 is TGTGCCAGCAGCCCCGGTCTGGGGTTGGGAGAGACCCAGTACTTC. Together with reference TRBV5-6 and TRBJ2-5, the CDR3 gives the full variable domain: DAGVTQSPTHLIKTRGQQVTLRCSPKSGHDTVSWYQQALGQGPQFIFQYYEEEERQRGNFPDRFSGHQFPNYSSELNVNALLLGDSALYLCASSPGLGLGETQYFGPGTRLLVL.

The chain is built from TRBV6-5 and TRBJ1-5; perhaps TRBD1 as D (5 bases). Per the germline V gene, CDR1 is MNHEY and CDR2 is SVGAGI. V lost 2 bases, J lost 6 bases, and 8 bases lay in between. The CDR3 runs to 13 residues. The CDR3 sequence is CASSYGGGQPQHF. CDR3 bases: TGTGCCAGCAGTTACGGGGGGGGTCAGCCCCAGCATTTT.

V usage is TRBV4-3 and J usage is TRBJ2-3, with D unclear. Germline CDR1 reads LGHNA; CDR2 reads YSLEER. The CDR3 covers 16 residues. V lost 2 bases, J lost 0 bases, and 12 bases lay in between. The chain's CDR3 is CASSQMGYSSTDTQYF. The CDR3 nucleotides are TGCGCCAGCAGCCAAATGGGCTATTCTAGCACAGATACGCAGTATTTT.

The genes are TRBV28 and TRBJ2-7; TRBD2 is a possible D gene (5 bases). Germline-derived CDR1 and CDR2 are MDHEN and SYDVKM. V lost 3 bases and J 3 bases, leaving 6 bases between the germline ends. The CDR3 consists of 12 residues. The CDR3 protein is CASSFGVYEQYF. In nucleotides, the CDR3 is TGTGCCAGCAGTTTCGGGGTCTACGAGCAGTACTTC. Looking up the rest from reference TRBV28 and TRBJ2-7 gives the full variable domain: DVKVTQSSRYLVKRTGEKVFLECVQDMDHENMFWYRQDPGLGLRLIYFSYDVKMKEKGDIPEGYSVSREKKERFSLILESASTNQTSMYLCASSFGVYEQYFGPGTRLTVT.

V gene TRBV5-1 combines with J gene TRBJ2-2, with D possibly matching TRBD1 (6 bases). V was trimmed by 6 bases and J by 4 bases, leaving 19 bases between them. Germline V gene data show CDR1 as SGHRS and CDR2 as YFSETQ. The CDR3 is 16 residues long. The CDR3 bases are TGCGCCAGCACTCGAGCCCCAGGGGAATTCACCGGGGAGCTGTTTTTT. Protein sequence: CASTRAPGEFTGELFF.